The rows below give T cell receptor beta chains drawn from one sample of a study of T cells after yellow fever vaccination. TCRdb ran MiXCR on the 5' RACE reads and lists one entry per CDR3 protein. Among hundreds of thousands of distinct CDR3 sequences listed, 8.5% to 10% were seen once. Sequencing was performed on CD4+ T cells sorted from PBMCs, taken 5 days after the yellow fever booster vaccination. These receptor sequences come from a man aged 18 to 29 who received the YFV17D yellow fever vaccine. Each CDR3 is given without its conserved first and last residue. The D gene is left open where the match is weak.

j_call,v_call,d_call,cdr3_aa
TRBJ2-3,TRBV7-8,NA,ASSPGIPIIDTQY
TRBJ1-6,TRBV10-3,NA,AISVQPDNSPLH
TRBJ2-1,TRBV10-3,NA,AHQSVPEQF
TRBJ1-3,TRBV9,NA,ASSDQSKISGNTIY
TRBJ2-3,TRBV10-3,TRBD2,AISESGLAPDTQY
TRBJ2-1,TRBV20-1,TRBD2,SASRGRGRSYNEQF
TRBJ1-1,TRBV29-1,NA,SVERPPGAF
TRBJ1-4,TRBV20-1,NA,SARSRTNEKLF
TRBJ2-2,TRBV7-2,NA,ASSIATGDTGELF
TRBJ2-7,TRBV5-1,NA,ASSPFGSWEY
TRBJ2-2,TRBV5-1,NA,ASTAESGGELF
TRBJ1-4,TRBV18,NA,ASSPGPNEKLF
TRBJ2-7,TRBV5-1,TRBD1,ASSHGTGEQY
TRBJ2-3,TRBV20-1,NA,SAKPGHHTDTQY
TRBJ1-5,TRBV20-1,NA,SAPRGQGSNQPQH
TRBJ2-2,TRBV10-2,TRBD1,ASRSGGQWAGELF
TRBJ2-3,TRBV27,NA,ASSYGSTDTQY
TRBJ2-2,TRBV19,TRBD1,ASRTPGQIYTGELF
TRBJ1-2,TRBV18,NA,ASSPNPGYT
TRBJ2-4,TRBV20-1,TRBD2,SARERGGPSIQY
TRBJ2-3,TRBV3-1,NA,ASSQAGRDSQY
TRBJ2-5,TRBV7-2,NA,ASSLGAAQETQY
TRBJ2-7,TRBV6-5,TRBD1,ASSYRTGNYEQY
TRBJ2-1,TRBV6-5,TRBD2,ASRPLAGEYNEQF
TRBJ2-2,TRBV4-3,NA,ASSQAQGRTGELF
TRBJ1-6,TRBV7-9,NA,ASSLFGSDSPLH
TRBJ1-6,TRBV5-4,NA,ASSLVGRIKSPLH
TRBJ1-1,TRBV3-1,NA,ASSPSFRNTEAF
TRBJ2-5,TRBV4-3,NA,ASSQDGLHETQY
TRBJ1-6,TRBV18,NA,ASSPGPGDSPLH
TRBJ1-4,TRBV4-3,TRBD1,ASSQVAGNRGWNEKLF
TRBJ2-3,TRBV29-1,NA,SVEWLWQGTDTQY
TRBJ2-3,TRBV7-2,TRBD2,ASSISSGGIGDTQY
TRBJ1-4,TRBV2,TRBD1,ASTRGQPATNEKLF
TRBJ2-2,TRBV5-1,NA,ASSLDANTGELF
TRBJ1-2,TRBV4-2,TRBD1,ASSQTTGRTNYGYT
TRBJ1-6,TRBV5-1,NA,ASSLGGKGEFDSPLH
TRBJ1-1,TRBV12-3/TRBV12-4,NA,ASSLAAEAF
TRBJ1-5,TRBV2,NA,ASSEDGVPNQPQH
TRBJ1-1,TRBV10-3,TRBD1,AITLGTGQNTEAF
TRBJ2-5,TRBV6-2/TRBV6-3,NA,ASSYEGGTETQY
TRBJ2-1,TRBV5-1,NA,ASTTEAVALHSYNEQF
TRBJ2-5,TRBV29-1,TRBD1,SVEDGQGGETQY
TRBJ1-1,TRBV5-1,NA,ASSLVGAGAEAF
TRBJ1-1,TRBV7-6,NA,ASSLRFSREGTEAF
TRBJ2-1,TRBV7-3,TRBD1,ASSQTSGGRYEQF
TRBJ2-1,TRBV7-9,NA,ASSSSGWDEQF